The 6 T cell receptor beta chains below were found in one sample sequenced in a study of long-term antiretroviral therapy in people with HIV. Version v3.0 of the immunoSEQ assay was performed at survey level. Some clones are missing from TCRdb's copy, which holds only in-frame ones; the method was immunoSEQ multiplex PCR. Of 30,000 or so clones in the sample, approximately 74% were seen once. The specimen was unsorted PBMCs, collected 3 years after starting antiretroviral therapy. All receptors derive from a man aged 45-60 years with HIV.

The gene calls are TRBV5-1 and TRBJ2-7; TRBD2 matches at 11 bases. CDR1 is SGHRS and CDR2 is YFSETQ in the germline V gene. CDR3 size: 14 residues. The V segment lost 5 bases and the J segment 4 bases; nucleotides outside the gene matches: 5. Written as DNA, the CDR3 is TGCGCCAGCAGTTTGACTAGCGGGGCATACGAGCAGTACTTC. Encoded protein: CASSLTSGAYEQYF.

The chain has TRBV7-2 and TRBJ2-3; TRBD2 matches at 8 bases. The V gene end was trimmed by 5 bases and the J gene end by 6 bases; junction bases not matched to a gene: 4. The CDR3 covers 13 residues. Per the germline V gene, CDR1 is SGHTA and CDR2 is FQGNSA. CDR3 nucleotides: TGTGCCAGCAGCGCCGGGAGGGGTGATACGCAGTATTTT. Translating it yields CASSAGRGDTQYF.

The rearrangement joins TRBV7-9 to TRBJ2-2, with 7 bases that match TRBD2. V lost 4 bases, J lost 0 bases, and 5 bases stayed unmatched. Germline values: CDR1 SEHNR, CDR2 FQNEAQ (reference sequence). This CDR3 is 16 amino acids long. Here the CDR3 reads CASSSKSGTNTGELFF. The CDR3 nucleotides are TGTGCCAGCAGCTCCAAAAGCGGGACGAACACCGGGGAGCTGTTTTTT.

The chain employs TRBV9 and TRBJ2-1; TRBD2 matches 7 bases. The J segment lost 0 bases and the V segment lost 4 bases, leaving 7 bases of the junction unmatched. The CDR3 is made up of 16 amino acids. Germline-derived CDR1 and CDR2 are SGDLS and YYNGEE. CDR3 region: CASSLQAGRSYNEQFF. The CDR3 DNA reads as TGTGCCAGCAGCCTGCAAGCGGGGCGCTCCTACAATGAGCAGTTCTTC.

This chain links TRBV19 with TRBJ2-3; the D gene is possibly TRBD2 (7 bases). V gave up 5 bases and J gave up 3 bases, with 15 bases separating them. Germline-derived CDR1 and CDR2 are LNHDA and SQIVND (reference sequence). The length of the CDR3 is 15 residues. The CDR3 here is CASSGGAYGTDTQYF. The CDR3 region has the DNA TGTGCCAGTAGTGGGGGGGCTTACGGGACAGATACGCAGTATTTT.

The V call is TRBV30, the J call TRBJ1-2, with a tentative D call TRBD1 (6 bases). The CDR3 extends over 13 amino acids. The germline CDR1 and CDR2 sequences are GTSNPN and SVGIG (reference sequence). Deletions cut 5 bases from V and 4 bases from J, with 14 bases between. The CDR3 coding sequence is TGTGCCTGGGAGGGACAACTACGCTATGGCTACACCTTC. Residues: CAWEGQLRYGYTF.